The 10 T cell receptor beta chains given below trace back to one sample, sequenced in a study of blood T cell repertoires in COVID-19. Using immunoSEQ multiplex PCR, the repertoire was profiled, and TCRdb retains in-frame clones only, with some absent. Among under 200,000 clones listed, less than 85% were seen once. Sequenced sample: peripheral blood. All receptors come from a woman aged 55-70 years with COVID-19, enrolled during active disease.

The chain recombines TRBV28 with TRBJ1-2; D is possibly TRBD1 (5 bases). Trimming shortened V by 7 bases and J by 5 bases, and 17 bases separated the two germline ends. CDR3 size: 14 residues. Germline V gene sequence: CDR1 MDHEN, CDR2 SYDVKM. CDR3 loop: CASILGGYWYGYTF. CDR3 nucleotide sequence: TGTGCCAGCATTCTCGGGGGGTATTGGTATGGCTACACCTTC.

There are a few counts of this clone. The same CDR3 is also encoded by other DNA sequences in this sample. This sequence joins TRBV15 and TRBJ1-3; D possibly corresponds to TRBD1 (5 bases). Looked up from germline, CDR1 is LNHNV and CDR2 is YYDKDF (reference sequence). V shed 0 bases and J shed 0 bases, with 9 bases lying between them. The CDR3 has 16 residues. The CDR3: CATSRDRGASGNTIYF. The CDR3 region has the DNA TGTGCCACCAGCAGAGATCGCGGGGCCTCTGGAAACACCATATATTTT.

V usage is TRBV6-1 and J usage is TRBJ2-1; the D is unclear. V lost 1 base and J lost 13, with 5 bases in between. The CDR3 length is 10 residues. The germline V gene has CDR1 MNHNS and CDR2 SASEGT. The CDR3 loop reads CASSEGAQFF. CDR3 DNA: TGTGCCAGCAGTGAAGGGGCCCAGTTCTTC.

The chain links TRBV27 to TRBJ2-1; 9 nucleotides line up with TRBD2. Germline-derived CDR1 and CDR2 are MNHEY and SMNVEV (reference sequence). V trimming: 2 bases; J trimming: 1 base; junction bases outside the gene matches: 3. This CDR3 is 16 amino acids long. The chain's CDR3 is CASSLLSGSSYNEQFF. CDR3 bases: TGTGCCAGCAGTTTACTTAGCGGGAGTTCCTACAATGAGCAGTTCTTC.

V gene TRBV6-1 combines with J gene TRBJ1-4, with D maybe TRBD1 (6 bases). Trimming pared 3 bases from V and 7 bases from J, leaving 12 bases between. This CDR3 spans 14 amino acids. Germline V gene data show CDR1 as MNHNS and CDR2 as SASEGT. CDR3: CASSDRGFAEKLFF. In nucleotides, the CDR3 is TGTGCCAGCAGTGACAGGGGCTTTGCTGAAAAACTGTTTTTT.

This rearrangement joins TRBV4-2 to TRBJ2-4; D not certain. Deletions cut 4 bases from V and 8 bases from J, with 15 bases between. The CDR3 runs 14 residues. Germline CDR1 is LGHNA and CDR2 is YNFKEQ. In DNA form, the CDR3 reads TGTGCCAGCAGCCCGGCCCAATCCGAGGACATTCAGTACTTC. Its protein is CASSPAQSEDIQYF.

This clone appeared a few times. This chain links TRBV6-5 with TRBJ2-2; perhaps TRBD2 as D (6 bases). The CDR3 sequence is 12 residues long. CDR1 and CDR2 (germline): MNHEY, SVGAGI. Trimming took off 9 bases at V and 5 bases at J, with 10 bases between the two ends. The CDR3 DNA is TGTGCCAGTCGGGGACTTACCGGGGAGCTGTTTTTT. The encoded protein is CASRGLTGELFF.

This clone occurred a few times. This chain joins TRBV2 and TRBJ1-1; D possibly corresponds to TRBD1 (5 bases). Germline lookup yields CDR1 SNHLY and CDR2 FYNNEI. This CDR3 has 14 residues. Between the trimmed V and J ends, which lost 2 bases and 4 bases, there was a span of 11 bases. The CDR3 sequence: CASSEWLTVTEAFF. CDR3 nucleotide sequence: TGTGCCAGCAGTGAATGGTTGACAGTCACTGAAGCTTTCTTT.

This chain uses TRBV7-2 with TRBJ2-1, with 9 bases aligning to TRBD2. CDR1 is SGHTA, CDR2 FQGNSA, per germline. This CDR3 is built from 16 residues. Trimming removed 3 bases from V and 5 bases from J; junction bases left unmatched: 8. The CDR3 region has the DNA TGTGCCAGCAGCTTTATATTAGCGGGAGAAAACAATGAGCAGTTCTTC. This sequence encodes CASSFILAGENNEQFF.

This chain links TRBV19 with TRBJ1-6, with TRBD1 matching over 8 bases. The J segment lost 6 bases and the V segment lost 6 bases, leaving 13 bases of the junction unmatched. Germline CDR1 reads LNHDA; CDR2 reads SQIVND (reference sequence). CDR3 length: 17 residues. The CDR3 nucleotides are TGTGCCAGTAGGAACCAACAGGGGGTTAATTCTAATTCACCCCTCCACTTT. It codes for CASRNQQGVNSNSPLHF. The full variable domain, completed using reference TRBV19 and TRBJ1-6, is DGGITQSPKYLFRKEGQNVTLSCEQNLNHDAMYWYRQDPGQGLRLIYYSQIVNDFQKGDIAEGYSVSREKKESFPLTVTSAQKNPTAFYLCASRNQQGVNSNSPLHFGNGTRLTVT.